The rows below give T cell receptor beta chains drawn from one sample of a study of T cells in localized non-small cell lung cancer. Libraries were prepared by immunoSEQ multiplex PCR; TCRdb keeps only in-frame clonotypes and omits some of them. The repertoire includes 100,000 or so clones, just over 90% of them detected once, and roughly 4.3% sits in the top ten. The material sequenced was PBMCs, taken before any cancer treatment. These receptors came from a woman between 35 and 70 years old with stage II squamous cell lung carcinoma. CDR3s include the opening cysteine and the closing phenylalanine or tryptophan. D genes are given only for firm matches. Size values are once, few and many counts, or a class for expanded clones, and some rows have none.

>.|.|TRBV10-3|TRBJ2-7
TGTGCCAGCCAGGGTTCAGGGGTGCACTCCTACGAGCAGTACTTC
CASQGSGVHSYEQYF
>.|.|TRBV6-5|TRBJ2-7
TGTGCCAGCTCCGCGAGAGGGGACGAGCAGTACTTC
CASSARGDEQYF
>.|TRBD1|TRBV10-3|TRBJ1-1
TGTGCCATCACCTCCGGGGAGGGGGCGAACACTGAAGCTTTCTTT
CAITSGEGANTEAFF
>.|.|TRBV14|TRBJ2-5
TGTGCCAGCAGCCACCCGACAGGGAGGCTAGAGACCCAGTACTTC
CASSHPTGRLETQYF
>once|.|TRBV2|TRBJ1-2
TGTGCCAGCAGGCAGGCTAACTATGGCTACACCTTC
CASRQANYGYTF
>.|.|TRBV19|TRBJ2-6
TGTGCCAGTAGTCGAGGACAGAGCTCTGGGGCCAACGTCCTGACTTTC
CASSRGQSSGANVLTF
>.|.|TRBV19|TRBJ2-7
TGTGCCAGTAGTATCGATACTGTTTCCTACGAGCAGTACTTC
CASSIDTVSYEQYF
>.|.|TRBV27|TRBJ1-2
TGTGCCAGCAGCCTATCCCAACCCTCGTTCAACTATGGCTACACCTTC
CASSLSQPSFNYGYTF
>.|.|TRBV29-1|TRBJ1-1
TGCAGCGTCAGCGGGGGACGGGGCACTGAAGCTTTCTTT
CSVSGGRGTEAFF
>once|.|TRBV29-1|TRBJ2-2
TGCAGCGTTGATGTCGGGAGAGGCGACACCGGGGAGCTGTTTTTT
CSVDVGRGDTGELFF
>.|TRBD1|TRBV28|TRBJ2-7
TGTGCCAGCAGTTCCGGGGACAGGGGCCACGAGCAGTACTTC
CASSSGDRGHEQYF
>.|.|TRBV28|TRBJ2-2
TGTGCCAGCAGTTTTAATGGAAGGACCGGGGAGCTGTTTTTT
CASSFNGRTGELFF
>.|.|TRBV27|TRBJ1-5
TGTGCCAGCAGTTTATCGTCCCTGAGTCAGCCCCAGCATTTT
CASSLSSLSQPQHF
>.|.|TRBV11-2|TRBJ1-5
TGTGCCAGCAGCTTGGGGGGGGTAGATCAGCCCCAGCATTTT
CASSLGGVDQPQHF
>.|.|TRBV14|TRBJ1-2
TGTGCCAGCAGCCAAGCTGTCTCGGGTATCTATGGCTACACCTTC
CASSQAVSGIYGYTF
>.|TRBD1|TRBV19|TRBJ2-2
TGTGCCAGTAGTGCAGACAGGGGGCTCGGCACCGGGGAGCTGTTTTTT
CASSADRGLGTGELFF
>.|.|TRBV4-1|TRBJ2-5
TGCGCCAGCAGCCAGCGGGAGACCCAGTACTTC
CASSQRETQYF
>.|TRBD1|TRBV30|TRBJ1-1
TGTGCCTGGAGTTTGGGACAGGGAGGGAACACTGAAGCTTTCTTT
CAWSLGQGGNTEAFF
>.|.|TRBV6-1|TRBJ2-2
TGTGCCAGCAGTGAACAGGGGTTATGGGGCAAGGGGAACACCGGGGAGCTGTTTTTT
CASSEQGLWGKGNTGELFF
>.|.|TRBV18|TRBJ2-2
TGTGCCAGCTCACCGACGCCAGACACCGGGGAGCTGTTTTTT
CASSPTPDTGELFF
>few|TRBD1|TRBV6-6|TRBJ2-7
TGTGCCAGCACCCAGGGCAGGGGGCTCTACGAGCAGTACTTC
CASTQGRGLYEQYF
>.|.|TRBV7-9|TRBJ2-6
TGTGCCAGCACTCGGGGTCGCTCTGGGGCCAACGTCCTGACTTTC
CASTRGRSGANVLTF
>.|.|TRBV6-6|TRBJ2-7
TGTGCCAGCAGTCCTGGGGGTGACGAGCAGTACTTC
CASSPGGDEQYF
>.|.|TRBV19|TRBJ2-5
TGTGCCAGTAGTATTAATCTTATCTCAGAGACCCAGTACTTC
CASSINLISETQYF
>once|.|TRBV18|TRBJ2-1
TGTGCCAGCTCACCAGAGTTCGATGAGCAGTTCTTC
CASSPEFDEQFF
>.|TRBD1|TRBV6-5|TRBJ2-1
TGTGCCAGCAGTACCGCCGGACAGGCCAGGGATGAGCAGTTCTTC
CASSTAGQARDEQFF
>.|.|TRBV6-5|TRBJ1-1
TGTGCCAGCAGCTTCCCAGGGGCCACTGAAGCTTTCTTT
CASSFPGATEAFF
>.|.|TRBV28|TRBJ1-2
TGTGCCAGCAGTCCGCCAGGACAGATTTACTATGGCTACACCTTC
CASSPPGQIYYGYTF
>.|.|TRBV30|TRBJ1-1
TGTGCCTGGGGGGCGAACACTGAAGCTTTCTTT
CAWGANTEAFF
>.|TRBD1|TRBV2|TRBJ1-2
TGTGCCAGCAGTGGGACAGGTTATGGCTACACCTTC
CASSGTGYGYTF
>.|.|TRBV27|TRBJ1-3
TGTGCCAGCAGTTTAAGACAGAGCTCTGGAAACACCATATATTTT
CASSLRQSSGNTIYF
>.|.|TRBV7-6|TRBJ1-1
TGTGCCAGCAGCTTAAGCCTCTCCGGGGATGAAGCTTTCTTT
CASSLSLSGDEAFF
>.|TRBD2|TRBV11-2|TRBJ2-3
TGTGCCAGCAGCTCAGGACTAGCGGGAGCGCCGGGGGGGCAGTATTTT
CASSSGLAGAPGGQYF
>.|.|TRBV6-4|TRBJ2-2
TGTGCCAGCAGTGCGCAGGGAGGCCCGAACACCGGGGAGCTGTTTTTT
CASSAQGGPNTGELFF
>.|.|TRBV29-1|TRBJ2-5
TGCAGCGTTGGGCACCGCTTCGGGGAGACCCAGTACTTC
CSVGHRFGETQYF
>once|.|TRBV4-2|TRBJ2-1
TGTGCCAGCAGCCAAGATCACGGCCTGTACAATGAGCAGTTCTTC
CASSQDHGLYNEQFF
>.|.|TRBV27|TRBJ1-4
TGTGCCAGTTCCCGCCTCAGTCAGGGGGAAAAACTGTTTTTT
CASSRLSQGEKLFF
>.|.|TRBV7-9|TRBJ2-7
TGTGCCAGCAGCCTCGGAGGGCAGCTTCACTCCTACGAGCAGTACTTC
CASSLGGQLHSYEQYF